This TCR beta chain came from a study of blood T cell repertoires in COVID-19. Study as a whole: Sites in the United States, Italy and Spain provided acute and convalescent COVID-19 samples. From T cells, B-cell-depleted T cells, or PBMCs came the material, which was cDNA or gDNA.

CDR3 length equals 15 residues. V was pared by 1 base and J by 2 bases, with 0 bases of the junction left unmatched. The V gene's germline CDR1 is LGHDT and CDR2 YNNKEL (reference sequence). In the original processing: Using reference gene primer amplification, nucleated cell counts were estimated. Sequencing was performed with immunoSEQ multiplex PCR; in TCRdb, only in-frame clones are kept and a portion is missing. Clone size and V and J calls were adopted from that table, with D and trimming inferred from the DNA. The sample has some 25,000 clones; roughly nine tenths are singletons. This TCR was sampled from a man aged 65-85 years with acute or convalescent COVID-19. The chain uses TRBV3-1 (or the pseudogene TRBV3-2) and TRBJ2-7, with 12 bases fitting TRBD2. The sequenced sample consisted of peripheral blood. In nucleotides, the CDR3 is TGTGCCAGCAGCCAAGGGACTAGCGGGGCCTACGAGCAGTACTTC. This sequence encodes CASSQGTSGAYEQYF.